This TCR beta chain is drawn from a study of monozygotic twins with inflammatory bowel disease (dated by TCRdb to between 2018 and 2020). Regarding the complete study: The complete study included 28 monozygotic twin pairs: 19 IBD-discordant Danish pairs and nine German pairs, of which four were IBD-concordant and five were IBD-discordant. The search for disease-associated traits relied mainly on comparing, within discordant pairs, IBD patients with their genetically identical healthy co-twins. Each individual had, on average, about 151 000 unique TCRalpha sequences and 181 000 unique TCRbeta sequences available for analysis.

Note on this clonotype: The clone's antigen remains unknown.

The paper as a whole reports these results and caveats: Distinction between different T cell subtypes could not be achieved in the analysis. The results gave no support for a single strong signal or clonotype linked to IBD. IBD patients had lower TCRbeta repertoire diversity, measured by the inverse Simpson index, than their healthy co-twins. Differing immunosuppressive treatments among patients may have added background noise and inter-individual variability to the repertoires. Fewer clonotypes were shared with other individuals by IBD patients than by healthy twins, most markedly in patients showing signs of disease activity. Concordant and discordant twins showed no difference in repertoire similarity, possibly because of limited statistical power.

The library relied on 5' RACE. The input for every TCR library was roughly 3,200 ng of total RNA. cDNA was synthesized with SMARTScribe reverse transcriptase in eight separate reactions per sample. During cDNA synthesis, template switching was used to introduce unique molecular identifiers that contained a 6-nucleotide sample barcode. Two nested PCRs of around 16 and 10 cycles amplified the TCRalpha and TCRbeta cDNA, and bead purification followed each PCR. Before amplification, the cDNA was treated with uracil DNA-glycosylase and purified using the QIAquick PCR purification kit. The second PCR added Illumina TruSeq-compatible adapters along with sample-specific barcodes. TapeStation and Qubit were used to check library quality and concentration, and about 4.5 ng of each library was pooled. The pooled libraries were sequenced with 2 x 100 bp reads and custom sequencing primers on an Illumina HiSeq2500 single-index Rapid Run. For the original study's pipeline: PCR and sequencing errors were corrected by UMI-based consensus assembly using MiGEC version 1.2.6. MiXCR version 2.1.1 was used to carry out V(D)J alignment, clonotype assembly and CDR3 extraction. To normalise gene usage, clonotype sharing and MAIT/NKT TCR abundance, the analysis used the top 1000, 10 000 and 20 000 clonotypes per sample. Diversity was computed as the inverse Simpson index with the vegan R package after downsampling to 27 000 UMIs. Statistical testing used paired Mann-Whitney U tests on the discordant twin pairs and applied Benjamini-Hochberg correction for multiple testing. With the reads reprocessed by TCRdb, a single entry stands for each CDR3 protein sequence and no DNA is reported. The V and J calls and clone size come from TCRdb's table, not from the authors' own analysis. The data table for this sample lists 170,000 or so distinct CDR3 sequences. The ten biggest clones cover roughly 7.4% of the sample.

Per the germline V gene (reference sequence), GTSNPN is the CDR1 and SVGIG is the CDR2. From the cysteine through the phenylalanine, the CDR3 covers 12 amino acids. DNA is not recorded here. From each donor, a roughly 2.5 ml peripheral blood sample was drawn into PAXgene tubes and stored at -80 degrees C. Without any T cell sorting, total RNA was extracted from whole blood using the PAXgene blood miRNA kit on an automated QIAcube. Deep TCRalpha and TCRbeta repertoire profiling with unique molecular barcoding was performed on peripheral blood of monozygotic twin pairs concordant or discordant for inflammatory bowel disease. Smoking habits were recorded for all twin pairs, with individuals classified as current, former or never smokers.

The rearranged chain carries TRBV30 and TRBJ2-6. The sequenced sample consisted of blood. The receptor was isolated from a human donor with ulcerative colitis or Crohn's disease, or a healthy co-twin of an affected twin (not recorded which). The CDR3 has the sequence CARLSGANVLTF.